This T cell receptor beta chain stems from a study of cytomegalovirus exposure and HLA in healthy donors. Study-wide findings and caveats: Reports described diagnosis of cytomegalovirus status by the classifier as highly specific and sensitive. Later analysis suggested most CMV-associated TCR beta chains were HLA-restricted.

Details on this clone: Its specificity is not known.

The CDR3 loop spans 17 amino acids. The germline V gene encodes CDR1 MRHNA and CDR2 SNTAGT. V was pared by 2 bases and J by 1 base, with 7 bases of the junction left unmatched. PCR employed 60 Vbeta and 13 Jbeta primers. Sequencing used immunoSEQ multiplex PCR; TCRdb keeps in-frame clones, though not all of them. This sample carries just over 200,000 clones, more than 75% of them seen once, and the ten largest clones take 2.7%. This TCR came from a woman between 40 and 50 years old in good health and CMV-seronegative. Sequenced input: PBMCs. J is TRBJ2-4 and V is TRBV6-4; 8 bases are a match to TRBD2. CDR3 DNA: TGTGCCAGCAGTGACCCACGGGGGGGTAAGGCCAAAAACATTCAGTACTTC. This encodes CASSDPRGGKAKNIQYF.